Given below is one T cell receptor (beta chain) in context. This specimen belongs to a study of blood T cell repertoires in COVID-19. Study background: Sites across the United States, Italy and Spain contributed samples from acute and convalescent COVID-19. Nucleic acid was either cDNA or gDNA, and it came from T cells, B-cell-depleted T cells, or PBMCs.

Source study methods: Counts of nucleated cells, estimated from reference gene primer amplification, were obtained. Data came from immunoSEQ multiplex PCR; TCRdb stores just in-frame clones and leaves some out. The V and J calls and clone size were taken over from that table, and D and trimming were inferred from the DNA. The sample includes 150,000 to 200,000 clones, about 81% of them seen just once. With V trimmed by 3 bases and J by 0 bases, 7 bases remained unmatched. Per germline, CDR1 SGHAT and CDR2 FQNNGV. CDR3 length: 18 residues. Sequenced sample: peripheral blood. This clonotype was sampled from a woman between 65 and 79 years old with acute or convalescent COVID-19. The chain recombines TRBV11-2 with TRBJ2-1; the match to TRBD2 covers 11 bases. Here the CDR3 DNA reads TGTGCCAGCAGCTTTGGACTAGCGGGCCTTAGCTCCTACAATGAGCAGTTCTTC. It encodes CASSFGLAGLSSYNEQFF.